Listed below are T cell receptor beta chains from one sample, sequenced in a study of blood T cell repertoires in COVID-19. The protocol was immunoSEQ multiplex PCR, while the TCRdb copy is restricted to in-frame clones and leaves out a portion. The sample records 140,000 to 150,000 clones, approximately 90% being singletons. The sample comprised PBMCs or T cells enriched from blood (not recorded which). All receptors come from a man in his fifties who had recovered from COVID-19. Both conserved end residues are part of each CDR3.

j_call,v_call,cdr3_aa
TRBJ2-6,TRBV24-1,CATQGGGAGANVLTF
TRBJ2-7,TRBV20-1,CSAQREYEQYF
TRBJ1-4,TRBV18,CASSPTGFGGEKLFF
TRBJ2-3,TRBV24-1,CATSESGGTTNTQYF
TRBJ2-7,TRBV18,CASSPLPYSTGSYEQYF
TRBJ1-6,TRBV28,CASSAQPGENSPLHF
TRBJ2-5,TRBV5-1,CASSLGLATTSTRETQYF
TRBJ2-3,TRBV5-1,CASMSSGRTDTQYF
TRBJ1-4,TRBV28,CASVGSDSNEKLFF
TRBJ1-6,TRBV10-2,CASTPTGHNSPLHF
TRBJ1-2,TRBV29-1,CSVDEHIAHYGYTF
TRBJ1-5,TRBV24-1,CATSGGGHQPQHF
TRBJ1-3,TRBV19,CASSTPRGSSSGNTIYF
TRBJ1-5,TRBV18,CASSFSGQGHQPQHF
TRBJ1-2,TRBV28,CASSSGFHTF
TRBJ1-6,TRBV19,CASTIQQGAWNSPLHF
TRBJ2-3,TRBV28,CASSLGTALGDTQYF
TRBJ2-6,TRBV7-3,CASSTDTSGANVLTF
TRBJ2-5,TRBV7-3,CASSADRGETQYF
TRBJ1-1,TRBV4-1,CASSHLSQFRGHTEAFF
TRBJ1-4,TRBV7-3,CASSYYRAEKLFF
TRBJ2-5,TRBV19,CAIPTSGQETQYF
TRBJ2-2,TRBV2,CASSTSGGFRELFF
TRBJ1-3,TRBV5-1,CASSLEGSGNTIYF
TRBJ2-4,TRBV27,CASSPRAAEKNIQYF
TRBJ1-1,TRBV7-8,CASSFIGIGSEAFF
TRBJ2-2,TRBV7-9,CASSRGIGELFF
TRBJ1-2,TRBV7-9,CASSLALDWANYGYTF
TRBJ1-2,TRBV2,CASSWTGFNGYTF
TRBJ1-4,TRBV28,CASSLSGTGREKLFF
TRBJ2-7,TRBV7-9,CASSLSGTGFEQYF
TRBJ2-7,TRBV19,CASSRQGFSYEQYF
TRBJ2-6,TRBV7-9,CASSLGVGANVLTF
TRBJ2-3,TRBV28,CASSLYTQYF
TRBJ1-5,TRBV2,CASSLLPRGQGRNQPQHF
TRBJ2-5,TRBV19,CASSMRTGQTQETQYF
TRBJ1-2,TRBV9,CASSGTGSINIVSGYTF
TRBJ1-6,TRBV19,CASSIGPQGVVVSPLHF
TRBJ1-1,TRBV28,CASRAGGLIGAEAFF
TRBJ2-2,TRBV28,CASSFYGQGNTGELFF
TRBJ2-2,TRBV7-9,CASSRAGTGFLNTGELFF
TRBJ2-3,TRBV5-4,CASSPTGSADSTDTQYF
TRBJ2-3,TRBV27,CASSPRDREYTDTQYF